Below are 32 T cell receptor beta chains sequenced from a single sample in a study of T cell changes during pregnancy in multiple sclerosis. The method was immunoSEQ multiplex PCR; TCRdb's version includes in-frame clones alone and lacks a portion of them. Here the sample spans about 57,000 clones, around 90% being singletons. The sequencing here drew on CD4+ T cells from peripheral blood mononuclear cells, taken in the second trimester of pregnancy. The receptors derive from a female donor with multiple sclerosis, enrolled in a pregnancy study.

The chain joins TRBV7-8 to TRBJ1-2, with 7 bases aligning to TRBD1. The V gene's germline CDR1 is SGHVS and CDR2 FQNEAQ. Trimming at V came to 5 bases and at J to 1 base, leaving 4 bases not matched to a gene. This CDR3 spans 14 amino acids. CDR3 nucleotide sequence: TGTGCCAGCAGCCCCGACAGGGTTAACTATGGCTACACCTTC. Its protein is CASSPDRVNYGYTF.

CDR3: CASSPKVAGRGNTEAFF. CDR3 DNA sequence: TGTGCCAGCTCACCAAAGGTAGCTGGCAGGGGGAACACTGAAGCTTTCTTT. The V and J genes are TRBV18 and TRBJ1-1, with D perhaps matching TRBD1 (6 bases). Deletions cut 2 bases from V and 1 base from J, with 17 bases between. Germline-derived CDR1 and CDR2 are KGHSH and LQKENI. The CDR3 extends over 17 amino acids.

This chain links TRBV5-1 with TRBJ1-2, with TRBD1 matching over 8 bases. The CDR3 runs to 17 residues. The V segment lost 2 bases and the J segment 2 bases; nucleotides outside the gene matches: 11. CDR1 is SGHRS and CDR2 is YFSETQ in the germline V gene. The CDR3 DNA sequence: TGCGCCAGCAGCTTAAGGACAGGGCCGCAACTAAACTATGGCTACACCTTC. Protein sequence: CASSLRTGPQLNYGYTF.

This rearrangement joins TRBV7-3 to TRBJ2-1, with 9 positions matching TRBD2. The germline gives CDR1 SGHTA, CDR2 FQGTGA. Losses at the gene ends were 3 bases for V and 12 bases for J; bases not matched to a gene: 9. The CDR3 contains 14 residues. The CDR3 sequence: CASSFIDAGGRQFF. The CDR3 nucleotides are TGTGCCAGCAGCTTTATCGACGCGGGGGGGCGGCAGTTCTTC.

The chain joins TRBV30 to TRBJ2-1; possible D gene TRBD2, 6 bases. V was cut by 2 bases and J by 0 bases, with 11 bases left in between. The CDR3 has 15 residues. CDR1 and CDR2 from the germline V gene are GTSNPN and SVGIG (reference sequence). Here the CDR3 DNA reads TGTGCCTGGAGTATGGGGGGTAGCTCCTACAATGAGCAGTTCTTC. As protein: CAWSMGGSSYNEQFF.

V gene TRBV27 combines with J gene TRBJ1-3; 7 nucleotides align to TRBD1. The CDR3 spans 16 residues. V shed 4 bases and J 0 bases; nucleotides not matched to a gene: 6. Germline values: CDR1 MNHEY, CDR2 SMNVEV (reference sequence). The CDR3 loop is CASSSWTGDSGNTIYF. CDR3 nucleotide sequence: TGTGCCAGCAGTTCCTGGACAGGCGACTCTGGAAACACCATATATTTT.

The chain is built from TRBV18 and TRBJ1-5, with 8 bases aligning to TRBD1. V lost 6 bases and J lost 5; bases outside the gene matches: 3. Germline V gene data show CDR1 as KGHSH and CDR2 as LQKENI. This CDR3 contains 13 residues. The CDR3 spells CASSLQGDQPQHF. DNA of the CDR3: TGTGCCAGCTCTCTACAGGGGGATCAGCCCCAGCATTTT.

The chain couples TRBV5-5 to TRBJ2-7; 10 bases fit TRBD1. The germline V gene has CDR1 SGHKS and CDR2 YYEKEE (reference sequence). The CDR3 has 14 amino acids. Unmatched junction bases numbered 1, after V lost 0 bases and J lost 4 bases. The CDR3 region is CASSLGTGGYEQYF. The CDR3 DNA is TGTGCCAGCAGCTTGGGGACAGGGGGTTACGAGCAGTACTTC.

The rearrangement joins TRBV10-1 to TRBJ2-1, with TRBD2 matching over 10 bases. This CDR3 is 15 amino acids long. In germline, CDR1 is WNHNN, CDR2 SYGVQD (reference sequence). After removal of 2 bases from V and 6 bases from J, the junction contained 4 bases not matched to a gene. The CDR3 nucleotides read TGCGCCAGCAGTGAGATAGCGGGAGGAGGCAATGAGCAGTTCTTC. Amino acids: CASSEIAGGGNEQFF.

The V and J genes are TRBV28 and TRBJ1-2; 8 bases align to TRBD1. CDR1 and CDR2 (germline): MDHEN, SYDVKM. V lost 4 bases to trimming and J lost 4 bases; unmatched junction nucleotides: 14. This CDR3 is 17 amino acids long. CDR3 residues: CASSSPSGDRNLYGYTF. CDR3 bases: TGTGCCAGCAGTTCTCCCTCCGGGGACAGGAACCTCTATGGCTACACCTTC.

The V gene is TRBV5-1, the J gene TRBJ1-4; perhaps TRBD1 as D (6 bases). The V end lost 9 bases, the J end lost 5 bases, and 14 bases lay between the germline ends. This CDR3 spans 13 amino acids. CDR1 is SGHRS and CDR2 is YFSETQ in the germline V gene. CDR3 in DNA: TGCGCCACCAGTACAGGGCCCAATGAAAAACTGTTTTTT. Amino acids: CATSTGPNEKLFF.

The genes are TRBV27 and TRBJ1-1; 7 nucleotides match TRBD1. This CDR3 is built from 17 residues. With 3 bases clipped from V and 0 bases from J, the junction kept 10 bases outside the gene matches. The germline V gene encodes CDR1 MNHEY and CDR2 SMNVEV (reference sequence). The CDR3 DNA is TGTGCCAGCAGTTTCGGTATACAGGGGACCCTGAACACTGAAGCTTTCTTT. As protein: CASSFGIQGTLNTEAFF.

This rearrangement joins TRBV11-2 to TRBJ1-3, with D hard to call. CDR3 length: 16 residues. Trimming left V 5 bases short and J 4 bases short, with 18 bases between. CDR1 is SGHAT and CDR2 is FQNNGV in the germline V gene. The CDR3 DNA reads TGTGCCAGCAGCCCGAAGACCCCCCGAGGGGGAAACACCATATATTTT. Translated: CASSPKTPRGGNTIYF.

This clone was detected once. The chain carries TRBV9 and TRBJ1-3; weak D call: TRBD1 (6 bases). Per the germline V gene, CDR1 is SGDLS and CDR2 is YYNGEE. The CDR3 is made up of 16 amino acids. The germline V and J ends were trimmed by 3 bases and 7 bases, with 20 bases remaining between them. The CDR3 bases are TGTGCCAGCAGCGCCCTTGGGGGCAGTGGGTGGAACACCATATATTTT. Translating it yields CASSALGGSGWNTIYF.

The chain has TRBV2 and TRBJ2-7; a possible D gene is TRBD1 (5 bases). This CDR3 is 13 amino acids long. V was clipped by 4 bases and J by 3 bases, with 10 bases between them. Germline assignment: CDR1 SNHLY and CDR2 FYNNEI. CDR3 protein: CASSGPGIYEQYF. CDR3 in DNA: TGTGCCAGCAGTGGTCCAGGGATCTACGAGCAGTACTTC.

This chain connects TRBV5-4 to TRBJ1-2, with 7 bases matching TRBD1. CDR1 and CDR2 from the germline V gene are SGHNT and YYREEE (reference sequence). This CDR3 comprises 14 residues. V trimming: 4 bases; J trimming: 5 bases; junction bases outside the gene matches: 8. The CDR3 DNA sequence: TGTGCCAGCAGCCGACCGGGACAGAGTTATGGCTACACCTTC. This sequence encodes CASSRPGQSYGYTF.

The chain carries TRBV2 and TRBJ2-7; the match to TRBD1 covers 10 bases. Germline V gene sequence: CDR1 SNHLY, CDR2 FYNNEI. CDR3 length: 14 amino acids. Unmatched junction bases numbered 5, after V lost 6 bases and J lost 3 bases. DNA of the CDR3: TGTGCCAGCAGGCCCGGGACAGGGGACTACGAGCAGTACTTC. Protein product: CASRPGTGDYEQYF.

The chain recombines TRBV7-5 with TRBJ1-2; TRBD1 is the table's D call and was not checked against the DNA. TRBV7-5 is classified as a pseudogene. The CDR3 loop spans 18 amino acids. The CDR3 bases are TGTGTCAGAAGCTTAGTCCAGGGACAGGGGGAAATTACGGGTGGCTACACCTTC. Its translation is CVRSLVQGQGEITGGYTF.

The V call is TRBV5-3, the J call TRBJ1-4; D is unresolved. TRBV5-3 has ORF status, its function being uncertain. The V end lost 3 bases, the J end lost 2 bases, and 17 bases lay between the germline ends. This CDR3 has 17 residues. The CDR3 loop is CARSSLRGSGTNEKLFF. Here the CDR3 DNA reads TGTGCCAGAAGCTCCTTACGAGGGTCAGGCACTAATGAAAAACTGTTTTTT.

The V gene is TRBV7-8, the J gene TRBJ2-3; D perhaps matches TRBD2 (6 bases). The germline V gene encodes CDR1 SGHVS and CDR2 FQNEAQ. Trimming pared 5 bases from V and 6 bases from J, leaving 15 bases between. The CDR3 consists of 14 residues. CDR3 in DNA: TGTGCCAGCAGCCTGGGCGGGACCGCGGATACGCAGTATTTT. This gives the protein CASSLGGTADTQYF.

The J gene is TRBJ2-5, the V gene TRBV25-1, with D hard to call. This CDR3 is 12 amino acids long. The V end was cut by 4 bases, the J end by 4 bases, with 7 bases between. From germline, CDR1 is MGHDK and CDR2 SYGVNS. The CDR3 reads CASSVRRETQYF. As DNA, the CDR3 is TGTGCCAGCAGTGTAAGGAGAGAGACCCAGTACTTC.

The chain couples TRBV30 to TRBJ2-7; tentatively, D is TRBD2 (6 bases). The germline V and J ends were trimmed by 5 bases and 6 bases, with 20 bases remaining between them. The CDR3 runs 14 residues. Germline assignment: CDR1 GTSNPN and CDR2 SVGIG (reference sequence). DNA for the CDR3: TGTGCCTGGGGCCGTCCGACGGCGGGACCCGAGCAGTACTTC. Translation gives CAWGRPTAGPEQYF.

The rearrangement uses TRBV15 and TRBJ2-7; a possible D gene is TRBD1 (5 bases). The CDR3 is made up of 14 amino acids. The germline V gene has CDR1 LNHNV and CDR2 YYDKDF (reference sequence). Trimming pared 7 bases from V and 7 bases from J, leaving 20 bases between. The CDR3 DNA reads as TGTGCCACCACCCAAGGACATCGTGTCATGGAGCAGTACTTC. This encodes CATTQGHRVMEQYF. The full variable domain, its missing parts supplied by reference TRBV15 and TRBJ2-7, is DAMVIQNPRYQVTQFGKPVTLSCSQTLNHNVMYWYQQKSSQAPKLLFHYYDKDFNNEADTPDNFQSRRPNTSFCFLDIRSPGLGDTAMYLCATTQGHRVMEQYFGPGTRLTVT.

This chain joins TRBV28 and TRBJ1-5; D gene ambiguous. The ends were cut back, 3 bases at V and 0 bases at J, with 3 bases in the middle. The germline V gene encodes CDR1 MDHEN and CDR2 SYDVKM. The CDR3 is 13 residues long. This CDR3 reads CASSFSSNQPQHF. CDR3 coding DNA: TGTGCCAGCAGTTTCAGTAGCAATCAGCCCCAGCATTTT.

This chain uses TRBV6-1 with TRBJ1-2; maybe TRBD1 (5 bases). Trimming removed 7 bases at V and 4 bases at J, with 16 bases between. CDR1 is MNHNS and CDR2 is SASEGT in the germline V gene. The CDR3 covers 14 residues. The CDR3 is CASTSTEVFYGYTF. The CDR3 DNA follows: TGTGCCAGCACTTCGACAGAGGTTTTCTATGGCTACACCTTC.

The CDR3 coding sequence is TGTGCCAGCAGCTTTCGTATGGGGGGGGGCCTGGAGACCCAGTACTTC. Its protein is CASSFRMGGGLETQYF. The chain has TRBV5-4 and TRBJ2-5; the D gene is possibly TRBD2 (7 bases). With 2 bases removed from V and 5 bases from J, the gap between germline ends came to 19 bases. Germline loops: CDR1 SGHNT, CDR2 YYREEE (reference sequence). This CDR3 has 16 amino acids.

This clone showed up just once. The chain has TRBV30 and TRBJ1-5; D is perhaps TRBD1 (5 bases). The CDR3 consists of 13 residues. The V end was cut by 5 bases, the J end by 4 bases, with 12 bases between. The germline CDR1 and CDR2 sequences are GTSNPN and SVGIG (reference sequence). For the CDR3, the DNA is TGTGCCTGGCGGGGGGGGAAGAATCAGCCCCAGCATTTT. Translation gives CAWRGGKNQPQHF. Full variable domain (rest looked up from reference TRBV30 and TRBJ1-5): SQTIHQWPATLVQPVGSPLSLECTVEGTSNPNLYWYRQAAGRGLQLLFYSVGIGQISSEVPQNLSASRPQDRQFILSSKKLLLSDSGFYLCAWRGGKNQPQHFGDGTRLSIL.

The V and J genes are TRBV7-2 and TRBJ2-7; 9 bases match TRBD2. Trimming removed 6 bases from V and 0 bases from J; junction bases left unmatched: 3. The CDR3 length is 14 residues. CDR1 is SGHTA, CDR2 FQGNSA, per germline. DNA of the CDR3: TGTGCCAGCAGGAGCGGGGGGACCTCCTACGAGCAGTACTTC. This translates into CASRSGGTSYEQYF.

This chain links TRBV6-5 with TRBJ1-2; tentatively, D is TRBD1 (6 bases). The V and J ends lost 4 bases and 2 bases respectively, with 11 bases between them. This CDR3 region has 14 residues. Germline V gene lookup returns CDR1 MNHEY and CDR2 SVGAGI. The CDR3 nucleotides read TGTGCCAGCAGTTCCTTACAGGGAAACTATGGCTACACCTTC. This translates into CASSSLQGNYGYTF.

The genes are TRBV20-1 and TRBJ2-1; possible D gene TRBD2, 6 bases. The CDR3 contains 11 residues. Trimming shortened V by 7 bases and J by 6 bases, and 10 bases separated the two germline ends. Germline V CDR1 and CDR2: DFQATT, SNEGSKA (reference sequence). The CDR3, as DNA: TGCAGTGTCGGGAGTTCCAATGAGCAGTTCTTC. Its protein product is CSVGSSNEQFF.

This chain uses TRBV29-1 with TRBJ1-2; 7 bases match TRBD1. Germline V gene data show CDR1 as SQVTM and CDR2 as ANQGSEA. Losses at the gene ends were 4 bases for V and 2 bases for J; bases not matched to a gene: 7. This CDR3 is 14 amino acids long. The chain's CDR3 is CSVGQGGKNYGYTF. The CDR3 DNA follows: TGCAGCGTTGGCCAGGGGGGTAAGAACTATGGCTACACCTTC.

The V gene is TRBV5-6, the J gene TRBJ2-3; D perhaps matches TRBD2 (7 bases). V was clipped by 0 bases and J by 3 bases, with 11 bases between them. The V gene's germline CDR1 is SGHDT and CDR2 YYEEEE. The CDR3 has 15 residues. The CDR3 DNA follows: TGTGCCAGCAGCTTGGAGGCGGGGGCGACAGATACGCAGTATTTT. Protein sequence: CASSLEAGATDTQYF.